This TCR beta chain was captured in a study of blood T cell repertoires in COVID-19. The CDR3 is 10 residues long. Method: immunoSEQ multiplex PCR; TCRdb's copy keeps in-frame clones and lacks some. The profile covers more than 250,000 clones, with nearly 90% appearing a single time and approximately 6% taken by the ten largest. Researchers sorted participants into cohorts using their self-reported clinical history. Donors in Cohort 3 counted as recovered after two negative PCRs, clearance, or symptom resolution. This chain uses TRBV12-2 with TRBJ2-3; TRBD2 is taken as the D call from the table, unchecked against the DNA. TRBV12-2 is assigned pseudogene status. The sample consisted of PBMCs or T cells enriched from blood (not recorded which). This TCR was recovered from a woman younger than 45 who had recovered from COVID-19. The CDR3 sequence: CASRLLTQYF. As DNA, the CDR3 is TGTGCAAGTCGCTTACTTACGCAGTATTTT.